This T cell receptor (beta chain) was retrieved from a study of T cells in Graves' hyperthyroidism and ophthalmopathy. Notes on this clonotype: Its specificity is not known.

Study-wide points: The blood repertoire included most of the expanded thyroid clonotypes above 0.001. Ophthalmopathy was separated from stable hyperthyroidism by a 13 V-J model.

CDR1 is SGHVS, CDR2 FQNEAQ, per germline. This CDR3 contains 15 residues. Trimming removed 4 bases at V and 2 bases at J, with 13 bases between. From RNA transcripts, TCR beta CDR3 regions were amplified. First-round RT-PCR targeting the TCR CDR3 was performed with the HTBI primer set. One entry per CDR3 protein, called by TCRdb with MiXCR from the multiplex PCR reads. This table has 30,000 to 35,000 distinct CDR3 sequences, 40% to 65% appearing once. Source material: blood. The J gene is TRBJ2-3, the V gene TRBV7-8; D is unresolved. This TCR came from a woman between 35 and 50 years old with Graves' ophthalmopathy. CDR3 sequence: CASSSRRSFTDTQYF. In DNA form, the CDR3 reads TGTGCCAGCAGCTCTCGTCGGTCCTTCACAGATACGCAGTATTTT.